Below, 26 T cell receptor beta chains from the same sample are listed, as sequenced in a study of blood T cell repertoires in COVID-19. Assay used: immunoSEQ multiplex PCR; TCRdb lists only in-frame clones, some missing. The sample shows about 210,000 clones, around 87% of them seen only once. Sample: peripheral blood. All receptors derive from a man aged 60 to 69 with acute or convalescent COVID-19.

The V and J genes are TRBV19 and TRBJ1-5; 9 bases map to TRBD1. V shed 5 bases and J 11 bases; nucleotides not matched to a gene: 7. CDR1 and CDR2 from the germline V gene are LNHDA and SQIVND (reference sequence). CDR3 length equals 13 residues. The CDR3 nucleotides read TGTGCCAGTAGTCCTGGGGACAGGGACACCCAGCATTTT. Translating gives CASSPGDRDTQHF.

The V and J genes are TRBV5-6 and TRBJ1-2; the match to TRBD1 covers 8 bases. After removal of 2 bases from V and 7 bases from J, the junction contained 13 bases not matched to a gene. CDR3 size: 16 residues. CDR1 and CDR2 from the germline V gene are SGHDT and YYEEEE. The CDR3 DNA is TGTGCCAGCAGCTTTGGAGCAGGGGGCATCCGGAGTGGCTACACCTTC. Protein: CASSFGAGGIRSGYTF. The full variable domain, in which reference TRBV5-6 and TRBJ1-2 provide the parts outside the CDR3, is DAGVTQSPTHLIKTRGQQVTLRCSPKSGHDTVSWYQQALGQGPQFIFQYYEEEERQRGNFPDRFSGHQFPNYSSELNVNALLLGDSALYLCASSFGAGGIRSGYTFGSGTRLTVV.

The chain joins TRBV3-1 (or the pseudogene TRBV3-2) to TRBJ1-2; a weak D match, TRBD1 (5 bases). The germline V gene encodes CDR1 LGHDT and CDR2 YNNKEL (reference sequence). V lost 3 bases and J lost 5, with 16 bases in between. The CDR3 runs 15 residues. CDR3 amino acids: CASSQGLQIRYGYTF. The CDR3, as DNA: TGTGCCAGCAGCCAGGGGCTACAAATACGATATGGCTACACCTTC.

The rearrangement uses TRBV5-1 and TRBJ2-5; 9 nucleotides line up with TRBD1. The CDR3 length is 16 residues. CDR1 and CDR2 (germline): SGHRS, YFSETQ. V shed 0 bases, J shed 5 bases, and the junction held 8 bases outside the gene matches. The CDR3 here is CASSLAGQGITETQYF. The CDR3 DNA follows: TGCGCCAGCAGCTTGGCGGGACAGGGTATTACGGAGACCCAGTACTTC. The whole variable domain, remainder taken from reference TRBV5-1 and TRBJ2-5, is KAGVTQTPRYLIKTRGQQVTLSCSPISGHRSVSWYQQTPGQGLQFLFEYFSETQRNKGNFPGRFSGRQFSNSRSEMNVSTLELGDSALYLCASSLAGQGITETQYFGPGTRLLVL.

The chain employs TRBV19 and TRBJ1-2, with D maybe TRBD1 (5 bases). Trimming took off 5 bases at V and 1 base at J, with 11 bases between the two ends. The germline gives CDR1 LNHDA, CDR2 SQIVND (reference sequence). The CDR3 is 14 residues long. This CDR3 is CASSSTDLNYGYTF. In nucleotides, the CDR3 is TGTGCCAGTAGTTCGACAGATCTTAACTATGGCTACACCTTC.

The rearrangement uses TRBV7-2 and TRBJ2-7; TRBD1 matches 7 bases. Germline-derived CDR1 and CDR2 are SGHTA and FQGNSA. The CDR3 sequence is 12 residues long. V was clipped by 4 bases and J by 4 bases; unmatched bases: 1. The CDR3 DNA is TGTGCCAGCAGCTCACAGGGGTACGAGCAGTACTTC. Translating gives CASSSQGYEQYF.

This clone was observed a few times. The chain has TRBV28 and TRBJ1-2, with D unclear. The V end was cut by 8 bases, the J end by 4 bases, with 8 bases between. The CDR3 has 11 amino acids. Germline CDR1 and CDR2: MDHEN and SYDVKM. CDR3 in amino acids: CASSLSYGYTF. The CDR3 region has the DNA TGTGCCAGCTCATTGAGCTATGGCTACACCTTC.

The chain carries TRBV9 and TRBJ1-5; unclear D gene. CDR3 length: 15 residues. V was trimmed by 0 bases and J by 0 bases, leaving 7 bases between them. In germline, CDR1 is SGDLS, CDR2 YYNGEE. As DNA, the CDR3 is TGTGCCAGCAGCGTAGGAAAGAGTAGCAATCAGCCCCAGCATTTT. Protein product: CASSVGKSSNQPQHF.

The chain carries TRBV7-9 and TRBJ1-4; the D gene is possibly TRBD1 (6 bases). V was pared by 5 bases and J by 3 bases, with 10 bases between. The CDR3 contains 14 residues. The germline V gene has CDR1 SEHNR and CDR2 FQNEAQ (reference sequence). The CDR3, as DNA: TGTGCCAGCAGCAGGACAGAACCTAATGAAAAACTGTTTTTT. Translation: CASSRTEPNEKLFF.

V is TRBV6-6 and J is TRBJ1-2; possibly TRBD1 for D (5 bases). CDR3 length: 13 amino acids. Trimming took off 2 bases at V and 5 bases at J, with 9 bases between the two ends. Germline V gene sequence: CDR1 MNHNY, CDR2 SVGAGI (reference sequence). As DNA, the CDR3 is TGTGCCAGCAGTTACGGCGGGGGTTATGGCTACACCTTC. Translated, it gives CASSYGGGYGYTF.

This chain joins TRBV9 and TRBJ1-5; D unclear. The CDR3 is 14 amino acids. Looked up from germline, CDR1 is SGDLS and CDR2 is YYNGEE. Trimming cost V 4 bases and J 1 base, with 9 bases left between them. CDR3 loop: CASSSEMSNQPQHF. The DNA for the CDR3 is TGTGCCAGCAGCTCAGAAATGAGCAATCAGCCCCAGCATTTT.

V and J are TRBV5-8 and TRBJ2-1; TRBD2 matches at 7 bases. This CDR3 is 16 amino acids long. Looked up from germline, CDR1 is SGHTS and CDR2 is YDEGEE. The junction had 11 bases not matched to a gene; V was cut back by 4 bases and J by 4 bases. This CDR3 reads CASSDAAAGLYNEQFF. CDR3 coding DNA: TGTGCCAGCAGCGACGCGGCAGCGGGGCTGTACAATGAGCAGTTCTTC.

CDR3 sequence (DNA): TGTGCCATCAGTTTTATCGAACAGGGGCGCGATGAGCAGTTCTTC. Protein product: CAISFIEQGRDEQFF. The chain is built from TRBV10-3 and TRBJ2-1; 7 bases fit TRBD1. This CDR3 has 15 amino acids. V dropped 5 bases and J dropped 8; count of bases not matched to a gene: 12. Per the germline V gene, CDR1 is ENHRY and CDR2 is SYGVKD.

V and J are TRBV19 and TRBJ1-5, with TRBD1 identical over 8 bases. CDR1 and CDR2 (germline): LNHDA, SQIVND (reference sequence). The junction had 6 bases not matched to a gene; V was cut back by 4 bases and J by 4 bases. The CDR3 has 15 amino acids. CDR3 protein: CASSRGTGENQPQHF. The CDR3 DNA reads as TGTGCCAGTAGTAGAGGGACAGGAGAGAATCAGCCCCAGCATTTT.

The CDR3 DNA reads as TGCGCCAGCAGCTTGGGACTAGCGGGGATTGGTGAGACCCAGTACTTC. It specifies CASSLGLAGIGETQYF. The J gene is TRBJ2-5, the V gene TRBV5-1; 11 positions agree with TRBD2. The V segment lost 0 bases and the J segment 5 bases; nucleotides outside the gene matches: 6. Looked up from germline, CDR1 is SGHRS and CDR2 is YFSETQ. This CDR3 is built from 16 residues. Full variable domain (remainder filled in from reference TRBV5-1 and TRBJ2-5): KAGVTQTPRYLIKTRGQQVTLSCSPISGHRSVSWYQQTPGQGLQFLFEYFSETQRNKGNFPGRFSGRQFSNSRSEMNVSTLELGDSALYLCASSLGLAGIGETQYFGPGTRLLVL.

The V and J genes are TRBV18 and TRBJ1-6, with a tentative D call TRBD1 (5 bases). The V gene lost 2 bases and the J gene lost 5 bases, with 10 bases spanning the gap. This CDR3 region has 15 residues. Germline V CDR1 and CDR2: KGHSH, LQKENI. CDR3 sequence: CASSPGAVNNSPLHF. In DNA, the CDR3 is TGTGCCAGCTCACCAGGGGCGGTCAATAATTCACCCCTCCACTTT. Filled out from reference TRBV18 and TRBJ1-6, the complete variable domain reads NAGVMQNPRHLVRRRGQEARLRCSPMKGHSHVYWYRQLPEEGLKFMVYLQKENIIDESGMPKERFSAEFPKEGPSILRIQQVVRGDSAAYFCASSPGAVNNSPLHFGNGTRLTVT.

V usage is TRBV29-1 and J usage is TRBJ2-1; 12 bases map to TRBD2. The CDR3 totals 16 residues. V gave up 4 bases and J gave up 8 bases; unmatched junction bases: 12. Per the germline V gene, CDR1 is SQVTM and CDR2 is ANQGSEA. The CDR3 DNA reads TGCAGCGTTGGGTTCGCTAGCGGGGGGGTTGGGGATGAGCAGTTCTTC. Translated, it gives CSVGFASGGVGDEQFF.

The rearrangement joins TRBV19 to TRBJ2-3, with D possibly matching TRBD1 (5 bases). Germline V gives CDR1 LNHDA, CDR2 SQIVND (reference sequence). The V and J ends lost 1 base and 8 bases respectively, with 10 bases between them. There are 13 residues in the CDR3. The CDR3 here is CASSIGQLGTQYF. The CDR3 bases are TGTGCCAGTAGTATAGGACAGCTGGGTACGCAGTATTTT.

The chain recombines TRBV12-1 with TRBJ2-2; the table assigns TRBD1, which was not confirmed against the DNA. TRBV12-1 is a listed pseudogene. The CDR3 is 16 amino acids. In nucleotides, the CDR3 is TGTGCCAGCAGCTTTGATCGGCAGGTAAACACCGGGGAGCTGTTTTTT. Encoded protein: CASSFDRQVNTGELFF.

The chain uses TRBV7-7 and TRBJ2-7; TRBD1 agrees at 8 bases. V gave up 5 bases and J gave up 4 bases; unmatched junction bases: 7. Germline V gene sequence: CDR1 SSHAT, CDR2 FNYEAQ (reference sequence). The CDR3 sequence is 14 residues long. The CDR3 reads CASSPGQGDYEQYF. The CDR3 DNA follows: TGTGCCAGCAGCCCCGGACAGGGAGATTACGAGCAGTACTTC.

This rearrangement joins TRBV7-2 to TRBJ2-7, with TRBD1 matching over 8 bases. The CDR3 loop spans 14 amino acids. Germline values: CDR1 SGHTA, CDR2 FQGNSA. Trimming cost V 3 bases and J 4 bases; bases outside gene matches: 5. CDR3 loop: CASSFPRQGYEQYF. CDR3 DNA sequence: TGTGCCAGCAGCTTCCCGAGACAGGGGTACGAGCAGTACTTC.

The chain carries TRBV11-2 and TRBJ1-6; TRBD1 is a possible D gene (5 bases). Trimming took 1 base from V and 1 from J, leaving 11 bases between them. Germline V CDR1 and CDR2: SGHAT, FQNNGV. This CDR3 is built from 17 residues. The CDR3 region has the DNA TGTGCCAGCAGCTTAGGGGGGGGTATTTCCTATAATTCACCCCTCCACTTT. Encoded protein: CASSLGGGISYNSPLHF. Looking up the rest from reference TRBV11-2 and TRBJ1-6 gives the full variable domain: EAGVAQSPRYKIIEKRQSVAFWCNPISGHATLYWYQQILGQGPKLLIQFQNNGVVDDSQLPKDRFSAERLKGVDSTLKIQPAKLEDSAVYLCASSLGGGISYNSPLHFGNGTRLTVT.

J is TRBJ2-7 and V is TRBV7-2; 7 nucleotides agree with TRBD1. The trim removed 4 bases at V and 3 bases at J, leaving 6 bases unmatched. There are 14 residues in the CDR3. Germline lookup yields CDR1 SGHTA and CDR2 FQGNSA. The CDR3 nucleotides are TGTGCCAGCAGCTCCGGGACAGTCCTCTACGAGCAGTACTTC. It yields the protein CASSSGTVLYEQYF. Complete variable domain (other parts from reference TRBV7-2 and TRBJ2-7): GAGVSQSPSNKVTEKGKDVELRCDPISGHTALYWYRQSLGQGLEFLIYFQGNSAPDKSGLPSDRFSAERTGGSVSTLTIQRTQQEDSAVYLCASSSGTVLYEQYFGPGTRLTVT.

The chain joins TRBV18 to TRBJ2-2; maybe TRBD1 (6 bases). V gave up 2 bases and J gave up 0 bases, with 19 bases separating them. Per the germline V gene, CDR1 is KGHSH and CDR2 is LQKENI. This CDR3 has 19 amino acids. The CDR3 bases are TGTGCCAGCTCACCAAGGACAGCCGGCGGTTTAACGAACACCGGGGAGCTGTTTTTT. It yields the protein CASSPRTAGGLTNTGELFF.

The CDR3 region has the DNA TGTGCCAGCAGTGACAGGGTAGATGGCTACACCTTC. It is translated as CASSDRVDGYTF. The J gene is TRBJ1-2, the V gene TRBV2, with D possibly TRBD1 on 5 matching bases. This CDR3 is 12 amino acids long. In germline, CDR1 is SNHLY, CDR2 FYNNEI. V was cut by 3 bases and J by 6 bases, with 8 bases left in between. The complete variable domain, with remaining parts taken from reference TRBV2 and TRBJ1-2, reads EPEVTQTPSHQVTQMGQEVILRCVPISNHLYFYWYRQILGQKVEFLVSFYNNEISEKSEIFDDQFSVERPDGSNFTLKIRSTKLEDSAMYFCASSDRVDGYTFGSGTRLTVV.

J is TRBJ1-3 and V is TRBV14, with D possibly matching TRBD1 (6 bases). Looked up from germline, CDR1 is SGHDN and CDR2 is FVKESK. The CDR3 spans 14 residues. V lost 4 bases and J lost 4, with 11 bases in between. The CDR3 coding sequence is TGTGCCAGCAGCCCCAGGACAGACGGAAACACCATATATTTT. It translates to CASSPRTDGNTIYF.